The T cell receptor (beta chain) described here comes from a study of T cell repertoires in cytomegalovirus infection. General study results and limits: The ex vivo response was dominated by HLA-C-restricted CMV-specific TCR beta clonotypes.

Germline V gene sequence: CDR1 MNHEY, CDR2 SVGEGT. Trimming stripped 2 bases from V and 2 bases from J, with 10 bases between. The CDR3 totals 14 residues. A note on this clonotype: The antigen remains undetermined.

TCRdb passed the reads through MiXCR, listing each CDR3 protein once. This sample has under 350,000 distinct CDR3 sequences, with about 20% found just once. The TCR comes from a human donor in good health (CMV status not recorded). Some clones in this sample may be carry-over from other donors' samples. V and J are TRBV6-2 or TRBV6-3 and TRBJ2-7; a weak D match, TRBD1 (5 bases). The material was cultured PBMCs, obtained from culture after CMV antigen stimulation. The chain's CDR3 is CASSYPTVTYEQYF. The CDR3 DNA reads TGTGCCAGCAGTTACCCGACAGTAACCTACGAGCAGTACTTC.